This TCR beta chain was identified in a study of T-cell reconstitution after alpha-beta-depleted transplantation in children. Ten or more counts support this clonotype. Its specificity is unknown. Study-wide results and limits: Roughly two months post-transplant, alpha-beta T cells reportedly originated from several hundred graft clones that had expanded. It was surviving recipient T cells and thymic progenitors that gave some patients high TCRbeta diversity at day 60. T-cell counts and diversity were attributed mostly to newly produced T cells one year after transplant.

As it was prepared, the TCRbeta library received unique molecular identifiers. One entry per CDR3 protein, called by TCRdb with MiXCR from the PCR reads. The sample has more than 85,000 distinct CDR3 sequences; around 6% are singletons. CDR1 and CDR2 (germline): DFQATT, SNEGSKA (reference sequence). V lost 0 bases, J lost 7 bases, and 12 bases lay in between. This CDR3 is 14 amino acids long. This rearrangement joins TRBV20-1 to TRBJ1-4; no firm D call. The clonotype originates from a female patient between 2 and 15 years old who had a stem cell transplant for Fanconi anemia, so the T cells may come from the graft donor. The sample in question was PBMCs, mostly from graft donor cells, obtained 60 days after TCRalphabeta/CD19-depleted stem cell transplant. The CDR3: CSARDLGSFEKLFF. The DNA of the CDR3 is TGCAGTGCTAGAGATCTAGGGTCCTTTGAAAAACTGTTTTTT.